One T cell receptor (beta chain) is described in this entry. The study excluded patients with other autoimmune diseases, uncontrolled infections, pregnancy or lactation. The sequenced template was RNA, covering the TCR beta CDR3 region. The workflow started with a first-round RT-PCR run with HTBI primers and then moved on to a second-round multiplex PCR. Each CDR3 protein is one row after TCRdb ran MiXCR on the multiplex PCR reads. Of almost 750,000 distinct CDR3 sequences listed, 40% are singletons. This entry belongs to a study of Graves' ophthalmopathy and Graves' hyperthyroidism. About the study: Researchers obtained peripheral blood at initial diagnosis, before any treatment had begun.

The clonotype comes from an adult man with Graves' ophthalmopathy. Sequencing was carried out using peripheral blood.

CDR3 in DNA: TGCAGCGTTGGCGGGGGAGAGCAGTACTTC. Residues: CSVGGGEQYF. The chain links TRBV29-1 to TRBJ2-7; 7 nucleotides line up with TRBD2. The length of the CDR3 is 10 residues. Trimming took 4 bases from V and 7 from J; bases not matched to a gene: 1. Germline V lookup: CDR1 SQVTM, CDR2 ANQGSEA.